The 22 T cell receptor beta chains below come from one sample, sequenced in a study of T cells in localized non-small cell lung cancer. Profiling relied on immunoSEQ multiplex PCR, and the TCRdb table lists in-frame clones only, not all of them. This table has roughly 90,000 clones, just over 90% appearing once. The sequencing here drew on PBMCs, taken before any cancer treatment. These TCRs come from a woman aged 40-70 years with stage II squamous cell lung carcinoma.

The chain has TRBV2 and TRBJ1-1; D gene uncertain. This CDR3 region has 14 residues. Between the trimmed V and J ends, which lost 9 bases and 5 bases, there was a span of 19 bases. Germline CDR1 is SNHLY and CDR2 is FYNNEI. The CDR3 nucleotides are TGTGCCAGAGACGTGGGCCTGTCGGGAACTGAAGCTTTCTTT. It is translated as CARDVGLSGTEAFF.

The chain joins TRBV4-1 to TRBJ1-1; D gene unclear. The CDR3 has 14 residues. Trimming took off 1 base at V and 1 base at J, with 7 bases between the two ends. The germline gives CDR1 MGHRA, CDR2 YSYEKL. The CDR3 is CASSQVGRNTEAFF. For the CDR3, the DNA is TGCGCCAGCAGCCAAGTGGGGAGGAACACTGAAGCTTTCTTT.

This rearrangement joins TRBV7-9 to TRBJ1-2; 9 nucleotides align to TRBD1. J gave up 10 bases and V 5 bases, and 8 bases lay outside the gene matches. This CDR3 spans 13 amino acids. Germline V gene lookup returns CDR1 SEHNR and CDR2 FQNEAQ (reference sequence). The DNA for the CDR3 is TGTGCCAGCAGCCCACCGGGGACAGGGACCTACACCTTC. Translated, it gives CASSPPGTGTYTF.

The chain has TRBV7-8 and TRBJ2-1; D tentatively reads TRBD1 or TRBD2 (6 bases each). Germline V gene data show CDR1 as SGHVS and CDR2 as FQNEAQ. The CDR3 length is 15 residues. V shed 5 bases and J shed 3 bases, with 14 bases lying between them. The CDR3 sequence: CASSPRGGSYNEQFF. The CDR3 region has the DNA TGTGCCAGCAGCCCCAGGGGAGGAAGCTACAATGAGCAGTTCTTC.

The chain uses TRBV4-1 and TRBJ1-2; the match to TRBD1 covers 7 bases. This CDR3 region has 16 residues. V gave up 6 bases and J gave up 7 bases; unmatched junction bases: 17. Germline CDR1 and CDR2: MGHRA and YSYEKL. The CDR3 here is CASSQAGGVLVSGYTF. As DNA, the CDR3 is TGCGCCAGCAGTCAGGCAGGGGGTGTTTTAGTGAGTGGCTACACCTTC.

CDR3 region: CASSSLAGVQETQYF. The CDR3 coding sequence is TGTGCCAGCAGCTCCCTAGCGGGGGTTCAAGAGACCCAGTACTTC. The chain couples TRBV7-9 to TRBJ2-5; 10 positions agree with TRBD2. This CDR3 is built from 15 residues. Germline V gives CDR1 SEHNR, CDR2 FQNEAQ (reference sequence). V gave up 4 bases and J gave up 2 bases; unmatched junction bases: 4.

The V gene is TRBV19, the J gene TRBJ1-5, with D perhaps TRBD1 (5 bases). The CDR3 sequence is 15 residues long. V was pared by 4 bases and J by 0 bases, with 10 bases between. The germline V gene encodes CDR1 LNHDA and CDR2 SQIVND (reference sequence). This CDR3 is CASSRGLLSNQPQHF. Written as DNA, the CDR3 is TGTGCCAGTAGTAGGGGACTTCTTAGCAATCAGCCCCAGCATTTT.

The CDR3 sequence: CASSPPGTSYEQYF. CDR3 bases: TGTGCCAGTAGTCCCCCAGGGACATCCTACGAGCAGTACTTC. The chain couples TRBV19 to TRBJ2-7, with D possibly being TRBD1 (6 bases). Trimming removed 5 bases from V and 1 base from J, with 12 bases in between. Germline V CDR1 and CDR2: LNHDA, SQIVND (reference sequence). The CDR3 has 14 residues.

This rearrangement joins TRBV6-1 to TRBJ1-4, with D perhaps TRBD1 (6 bases). The germline gives CDR1 MNHNS, CDR2 SASEGT. With 8 bases removed from V and 5 bases from J, the gap between germline ends came to 15 bases. The CDR3 extends over 14 amino acids. The CDR3 spells CASSLGQQNEKLFF. CDR3 sequence (DNA): TGTGCCAGCTCCCTAGGACAGCAGAATGAAAAACTGTTTTTT.

The chain joins TRBV6-5 to TRBJ2-1, with D possibly TRBD1 on 6 matching bases. CDR1 and CDR2 from the germline V gene are MNHEY and SVGAGI. CDR3 size: 16 residues. The V end was cut by 2 bases, the J end by 4 bases, with 15 bases between. The CDR3 sequence: CASSYTGQPLYNEQFF. DNA of the CDR3: TGTGCCAGCAGTTACACAGGACAGCCCCTATACAATGAGCAGTTCTTC.

This clone appeared once. The rearrangement joins TRBV11-2 to TRBJ1-3; a possible D gene is TRBD1 (6 bases). In germline, CDR1 is SGHAT, CDR2 FQNNGV. The CDR3 is 13 residues long. The V end was cut by 4 bases, the J end by 4 bases, with 8 bases between. CDR3 bases: TGTGCCAGCAGCTCCCAGGGGGGAAACACCATATATTTT. Encoded protein: CASSSQGGNTIYF.

The V gene is TRBV6-6, the J gene TRBJ1-5, with D perhaps matching TRBD1 (6 bases). The germline V and J ends were trimmed by 7 bases and 1 base, with 17 bases remaining between them. CDR3 length equals 16 residues. Germline CDR1 and CDR2: MNHNY and SVGAGI (reference sequence). CDR3 region: CASNPRGGGSNQPQHF. DNA for the CDR3: TGTGCCAGCAATCCCCGCGGAGGGGGGAGCAATCAGCCCCAGCATTTT.

This clone was detected a few times. V gene TRBV2 combines with J gene TRBJ1-6, with 7 bases aligning to TRBD1. V was pared by 8 bases and J by 14 bases, with 15 bases of the junction left unmatched. Germline-derived CDR1 and CDR2 are SNHLY and FYNNEI. This CDR3 has 14 amino acids. The CDR3 DNA reads as TGTGCCAGCCACGGGACAGACTCGGGGTTGTCCCTCCACTTT. As protein: CASHGTDSGLSLHF.

The V and J genes are TRBV7-9 and TRBJ1-1, with a weak D call TRBD1 (5 bases). Trimming shortened V by 4 bases and J by 1 base, and 19 bases separated the two germline ends. There are 17 residues in the CDR3. Germline V gives CDR1 SEHNR, CDR2 FQNEAQ (reference sequence). This CDR3 is CASSSNGGGTQNTEAFF. DNA of the CDR3: TGTGCCAGCAGCTCCAACGGGGGGGGGACCCAGAACACTGAAGCTTTCTTT.

This chain uses TRBV6-6 with TRBJ2-1; D remains unclear. Deletions cut 2 bases from V and 5 bases from J, with 10 bases between. CDR3 size: 14 residues. The germline V gene has CDR1 MNHNY and CDR2 SVGAGI (reference sequence). CDR3 nucleotides: TGTGCCAGCAGTTACCCGGGTAGGGACAATGAGCAGTTCTTC. It encodes CASSYPGRDNEQFF.

The V call is TRBV14, the J call TRBJ2-1; D gene unclear. The V gene's germline CDR1 is SGHDN and CDR2 FVKESK. This CDR3 spans 14 amino acids. Trimming removed 4 bases from V and 10 bases from J, with 17 bases in between. CDR3 in amino acids: CASSLSPLRGEQFF. The CDR3 bases are TGTGCCAGCAGCCTATCTCCTCTGAGAGGAGAGCAGTTCTTC.

This chain's CDR3 is CASSQKRRGVGTGELFF. The CDR3 coding sequence is TGTGCCAGCAGCCAAAAGCGGAGGGGAGTCGGTACCGGGGAGCTGTTTTTT. V and J are TRBV7-8 and TRBJ2-2, with a possible D match to TRBD2 (6 bases). The CDR3 runs 17 residues. Germline-derived CDR1 and CDR2 are SGHVS and FQNEAQ. The V end was cut by 5 bases, the J end by 5 bases, with 21 bases between.

This clone showed up just once. The chain employs TRBV30 and TRBJ1-4; no reliable D call. CDR3 length equals 17 residues. Germline CDR1 GTSNPN, CDR2 SVGIG (reference sequence). Trimming removed 0 bases at V and 5 bases at J, with 19 bases between. The CDR3 bases are TGTGCCTGGAGTGTACTCGACGCCAGGACGGGGAATGAAAAACTGTTTTTT. Its protein product is CAWSVLDARTGNEKLFF.

The V and J genes are TRBV7-9 and TRBJ1-1; perhaps TRBD1 as D (6 bases). Between the trimmed V and J ends, which lost 5 bases and 5 bases, there was a span of 12 bases. The CDR3 is made up of 13 amino acids. Germline lookup yields CDR1 SEHNR and CDR2 FQNEAQ (reference sequence). The CDR3 reads CASSAYRETEAFF. CDR3 DNA sequence: TGTGCCAGCAGCGCTTACAGGGAAACTGAAGCTTTCTTT.

The chain joins TRBV6-1 to TRBJ2-7; D unclear. Germline-derived CDR1 and CDR2 are MNHNS and SASEGT. The CDR3 is 15 residues long. V was pared by 0 bases and J by 3 bases, with 12 bases between. In DNA, the CDR3 is TGTGCCAGCAGTGAAGCGGATGGGCGGTACTACGAGCAGTACTTC. Translating it yields CASSEADGRYYEQYF.

The chain links TRBV5-1 to TRBJ2-3; TRBD1 aligns across 12 bases. The CDR3 totals 16 residues. V dropped 1 base and J dropped 5; count of bases not matched to a gene: 5. The germline V gene encodes CDR1 SGHRS and CDR2 YFSETQ. The CDR3 DNA sequence: TGCGCCAGCAGCTTGTCGGGGACAGGGGGCAGAGATACGCAGTATTTT. Its translation: CASSLSGTGGRDTQYF.

This chain connects TRBV5-1 to TRBJ1-1; a weak D match, TRBD1 (5 bases). Germline CDR1 and CDR2: SGHRS and YFSETQ. The CDR3 has 13 residues. V lost 1 base to trimming and J lost 6 bases, with 10 bases between them. In nucleotides, the CDR3 is TGCGCCAGCAGCTTGAGGGGTTTTTCTGAAGCTTTCTTT. Its protein product is CASSLRGFSEAFF.